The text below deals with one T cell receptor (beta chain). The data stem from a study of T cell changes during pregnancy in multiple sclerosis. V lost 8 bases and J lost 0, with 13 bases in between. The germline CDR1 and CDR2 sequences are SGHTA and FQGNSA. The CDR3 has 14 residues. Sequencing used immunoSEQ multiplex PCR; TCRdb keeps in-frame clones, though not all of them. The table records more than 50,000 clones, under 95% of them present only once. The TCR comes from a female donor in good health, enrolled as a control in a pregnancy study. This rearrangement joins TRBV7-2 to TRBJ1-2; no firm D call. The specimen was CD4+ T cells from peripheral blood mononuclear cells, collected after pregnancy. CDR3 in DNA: TGTGCCAGCTCCCCCTTGCAGGCTAACTATGGCTACACCTTC. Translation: CASSPLQANYGYTF.